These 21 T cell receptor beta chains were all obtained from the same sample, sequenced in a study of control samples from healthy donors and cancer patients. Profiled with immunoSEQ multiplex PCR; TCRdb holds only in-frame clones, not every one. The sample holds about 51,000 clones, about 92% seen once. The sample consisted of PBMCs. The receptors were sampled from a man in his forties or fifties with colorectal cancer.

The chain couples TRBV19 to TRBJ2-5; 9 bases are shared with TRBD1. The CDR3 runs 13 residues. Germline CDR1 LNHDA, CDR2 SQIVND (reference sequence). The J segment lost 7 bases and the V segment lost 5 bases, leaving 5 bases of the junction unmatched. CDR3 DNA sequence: TGTGCCAGTAGTGGGACAGGGTCAGGGACCCAGTACTTC. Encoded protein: CASSGTGSGTQYF.

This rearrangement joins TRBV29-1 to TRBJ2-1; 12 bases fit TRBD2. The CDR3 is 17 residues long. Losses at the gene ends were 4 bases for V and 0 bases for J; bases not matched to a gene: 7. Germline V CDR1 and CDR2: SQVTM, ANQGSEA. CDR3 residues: CSVGLAGGSSSYNEQFF. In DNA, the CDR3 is TGCAGCGTTGGGCTAGCGGGAGGGAGTAGCTCCTACAATGAGCAGTTCTTC.

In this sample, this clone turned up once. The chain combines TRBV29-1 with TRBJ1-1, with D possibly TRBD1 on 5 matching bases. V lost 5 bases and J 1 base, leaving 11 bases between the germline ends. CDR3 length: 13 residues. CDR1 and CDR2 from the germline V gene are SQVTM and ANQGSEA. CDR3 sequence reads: CSVYGTANTEAFF. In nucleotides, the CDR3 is TGCAGCGTTTATGGGACGGCGAACACTGAAGCTTTCTTT. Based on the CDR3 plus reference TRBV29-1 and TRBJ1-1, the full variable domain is SAVISQKPSRDICQRGTSLTIQCQVDSQVTMMFWYRQQPGQSLTLIATANQGSEATYESGFVIDKFPISRPNLTFSTLTVSNMSPEDSSIYLCSVYGTANTEAFFGQGTRLTVV.

The chain's CDR3 is CSVQEGTGSNEQYF. CDR3 nucleotides: TGCAGCGTGCAAGAGGGGACGGGTTCGAACGAGCAGTACTTC. The chain carries TRBV29-1 and TRBJ2-7; perhaps D is TRBD1 or TRBD2 (5 bases each). V dropped 6 bases and J dropped 5 bases, with 20 bases sitting between them. This CDR3 is built from 14 residues. Looked up from germline, CDR1 is SQVTM and CDR2 is ANQGSEA.

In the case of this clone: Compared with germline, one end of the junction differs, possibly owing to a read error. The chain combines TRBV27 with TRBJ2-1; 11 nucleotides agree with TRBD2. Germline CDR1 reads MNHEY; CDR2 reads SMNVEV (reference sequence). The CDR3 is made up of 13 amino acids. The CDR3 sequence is CASRPGLAGLLIF. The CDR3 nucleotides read TGTGCCAGCAGACCTGGACTAGCGGGCCTTCTGATCTTC.

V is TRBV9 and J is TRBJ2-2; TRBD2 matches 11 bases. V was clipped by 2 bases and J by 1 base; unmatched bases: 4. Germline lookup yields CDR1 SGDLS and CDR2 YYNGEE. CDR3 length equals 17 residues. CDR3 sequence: CASSVSLAGGNTGELFF. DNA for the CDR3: TGTGCCAGCAGCGTTTCCCTAGCGGGAGGGAACACCGGGGAGCTGTTTTTT. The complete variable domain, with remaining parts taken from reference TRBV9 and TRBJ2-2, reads DSGVTQTPKHLITATGQRVTLRCSPRSGDLSVYWYQQSLDQGLQFLIQYYNGEERAKGNILERFSAQQFPDLHSELNLSSLELGDSALYFCASSVSLAGGNTGELFFGEGSRLTVL.

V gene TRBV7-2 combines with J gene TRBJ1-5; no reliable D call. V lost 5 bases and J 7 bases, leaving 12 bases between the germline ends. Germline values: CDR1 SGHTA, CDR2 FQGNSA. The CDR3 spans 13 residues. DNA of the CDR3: TGTGCCAGCAGCCAGAACATCCGCCAGCCCCAGCATTTT. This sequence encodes CASSQNIRQPQHF. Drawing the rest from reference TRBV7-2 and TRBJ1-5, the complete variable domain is GAGVSQSPSNKVTEKGKDVELRCDPISGHTALYWYRQSLGQGLEFLIYFQGNSAPDKSGLPSDRFSAERTGGSVSTLTIQRTQQEDSAVYLCASSQNIRQPQHFGDGTRLSIL.

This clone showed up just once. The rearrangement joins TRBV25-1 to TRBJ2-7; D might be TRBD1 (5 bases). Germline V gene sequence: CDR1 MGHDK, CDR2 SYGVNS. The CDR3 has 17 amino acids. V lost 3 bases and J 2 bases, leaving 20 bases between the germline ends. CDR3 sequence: CASSDLLQAGSTYEQYF. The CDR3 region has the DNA TGTGCCAGCAGTGATCTTTTACAGGCCGGATCAACCTACGAGCAGTACTTC.

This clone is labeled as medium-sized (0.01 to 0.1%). CDR3 sequence: CASSYSSPNGGQPQHF. DNA for the CDR3: TGTGCCAGCAGTTACTCGAGCCCTAACGGCGGTCAGCCCCAGCATTTT. The rearrangement links TRBV6-5 to TRBJ1-5; D gene ambiguous. The CDR3 extends over 16 amino acids. Germline CDR1 is MNHEY and CDR2 is SVGAGI. V lost 0 bases and J 6 bases, leaving 15 bases between the germline ends.

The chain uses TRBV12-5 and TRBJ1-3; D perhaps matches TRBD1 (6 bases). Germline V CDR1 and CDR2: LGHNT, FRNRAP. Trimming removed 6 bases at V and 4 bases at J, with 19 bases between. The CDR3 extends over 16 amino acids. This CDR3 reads CASGPGQSGRGNTIYF. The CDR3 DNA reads TGTGCTAGTGGCCCCGGACAGTCAGGAAGGGGAAACACCATATATTTT.

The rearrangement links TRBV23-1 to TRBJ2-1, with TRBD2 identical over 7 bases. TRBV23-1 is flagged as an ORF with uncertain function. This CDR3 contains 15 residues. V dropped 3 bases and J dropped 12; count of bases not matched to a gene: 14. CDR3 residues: CASSQGEGQGSGQFF. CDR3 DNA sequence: TGCGCCAGCAGTCAGGGGGAGGGCCAGGGATCCGGGCAGTTCTTC.

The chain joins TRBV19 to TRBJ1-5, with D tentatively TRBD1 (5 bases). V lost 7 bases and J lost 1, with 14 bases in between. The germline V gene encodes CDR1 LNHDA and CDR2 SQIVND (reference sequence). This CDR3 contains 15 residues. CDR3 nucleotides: TGTGCCAGTAAGAAGAGTAGGGACAGCAATCAGCCCCAGCATTTT. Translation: CASKKSRDSNQPQHF.

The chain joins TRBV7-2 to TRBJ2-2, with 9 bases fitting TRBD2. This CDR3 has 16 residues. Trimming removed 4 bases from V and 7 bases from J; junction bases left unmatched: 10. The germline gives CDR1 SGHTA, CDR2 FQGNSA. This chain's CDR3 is CASSSRGAGGLGELFF. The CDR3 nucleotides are TGTGCCAGCAGCTCTCGGGGAGCGGGAGGTCTCGGGGAGCTGTTTTTT.

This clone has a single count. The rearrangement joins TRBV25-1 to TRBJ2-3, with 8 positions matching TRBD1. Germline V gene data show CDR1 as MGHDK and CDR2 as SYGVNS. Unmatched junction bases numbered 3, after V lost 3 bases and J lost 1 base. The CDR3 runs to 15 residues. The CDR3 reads CASSDDRGGTDTQYF. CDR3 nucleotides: TGTGCCAGCAGTGATGACAGGGGTGGCACAGATACGCAGTATTTT.

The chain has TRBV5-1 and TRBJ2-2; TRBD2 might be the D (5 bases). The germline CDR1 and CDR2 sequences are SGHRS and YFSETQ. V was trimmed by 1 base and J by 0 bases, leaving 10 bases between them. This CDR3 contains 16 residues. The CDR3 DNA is TGCGCCAGCAGCTTGTTAGGACTCGCGAACACCGGGGAGCTGTTTTTT. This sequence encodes CASSLLGLANTGELFF.

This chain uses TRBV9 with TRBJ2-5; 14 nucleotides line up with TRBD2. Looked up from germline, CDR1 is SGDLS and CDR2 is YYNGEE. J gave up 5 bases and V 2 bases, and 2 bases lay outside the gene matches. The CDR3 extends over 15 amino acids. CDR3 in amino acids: CASSVGLAGEETQYF. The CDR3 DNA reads TGTGCCAGCAGCGTGGGACTAGCGGGAGAGGAGACCCAGTACTTC.

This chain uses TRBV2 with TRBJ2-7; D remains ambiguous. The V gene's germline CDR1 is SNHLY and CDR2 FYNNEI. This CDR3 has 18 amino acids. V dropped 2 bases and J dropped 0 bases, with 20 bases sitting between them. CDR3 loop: CASSEWSPLTFLSYEQYF. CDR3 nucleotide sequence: TGTGCCAGCAGTGAATGGTCCCCCCTCACCTTCCTCTCCTACGAGCAGTACTTC.

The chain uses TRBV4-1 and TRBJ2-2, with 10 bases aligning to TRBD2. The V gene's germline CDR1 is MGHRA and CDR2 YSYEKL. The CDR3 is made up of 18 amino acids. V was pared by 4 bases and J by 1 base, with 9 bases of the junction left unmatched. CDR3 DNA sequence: TGCGCCAGCAGCCTGACTCTAGCGGGAGAATTGAACACCGGGGAGCTGTTTTTT. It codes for CASSLTLAGELNTGELFF.

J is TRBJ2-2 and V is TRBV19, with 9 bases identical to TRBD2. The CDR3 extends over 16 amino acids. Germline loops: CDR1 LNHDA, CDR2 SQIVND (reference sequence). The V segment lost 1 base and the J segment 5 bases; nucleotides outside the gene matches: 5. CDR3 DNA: TGTGCCAGTAGTATAGTGCTAGCGGGATGGACCGGGGAGCTGTTTTTT. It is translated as CASSIVLAGWTGELFF.

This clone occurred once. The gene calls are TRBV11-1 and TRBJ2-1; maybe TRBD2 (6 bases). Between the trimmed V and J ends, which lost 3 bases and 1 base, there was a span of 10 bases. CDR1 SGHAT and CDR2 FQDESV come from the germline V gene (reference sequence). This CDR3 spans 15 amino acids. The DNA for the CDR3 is TGTGCCAGCAGCTTGCCACTAGCATCCTACAATGAGCAGTTCTTC. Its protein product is CASSLPLASYNEQFF.

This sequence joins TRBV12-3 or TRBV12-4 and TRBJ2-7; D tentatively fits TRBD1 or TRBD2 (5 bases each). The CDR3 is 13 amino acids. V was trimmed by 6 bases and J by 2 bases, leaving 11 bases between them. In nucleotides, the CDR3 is TGTGCCAGCAGGGGACCGATCCCCTACGAGCAGTACTTC. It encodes CASRGPIPYEQYF.